A single sample gave rise to the 20 T cell receptor beta chains below, sequenced in a study of blood T cell repertoires in COVID-19. Measured with immunoSEQ multiplex PCR; TCRdb has only the in-frame clones, and not every one. The sample includes about 120,000 clones, 82% seen only once; the top ten take 3.5% to 5.5%. The sample comprised peripheral blood. These TCRs come from a woman between 65 and 79 years old with acute or convalescent COVID-19.

The chain combines TRBV4-1 with TRBJ2-7; 8 bases map to TRBD1. Germline trimming cut 3 bases from V and 3 bases from J; bases unmatched to any gene: 4. CDR1 is MGHRA and CDR2 is YSYEKL in the germline V gene. This CDR3 is built from 14 residues. CDR3 residues: CASSQDTGGYEQYF. In DNA form, the CDR3 reads TGCGCCAGCAGCCAGGACACAGGGGGCTACGAGCAGTACTTC.

This clone appeared a single time. The chain is built from TRBV3-1 (or the pseudogene TRBV3-2) and TRBJ1-3; a weak D match, TRBD1 (5 bases). Trimming shortened V by 0 bases and J by 2 bases, and 8 bases separated the two germline ends. The CDR3 has 15 residues. The germline CDR1 and CDR2 sequences are LGHDT and YNNKEL (reference sequence). The CDR3 sequence: CASSQDREPGNTIYF. Here the CDR3 DNA reads TGTGCCAGCAGCCAAGACAGGGAACCTGGAAACACCATATATTTT.

The chain uses TRBV5-5 and TRBJ2-7; the D is unclear. The CDR3 extends over 10 amino acids. The germline CDR1 and CDR2 sequences are SGHKS and YYEKEE (reference sequence). The V end was cut by 0 bases, the J end by 11 bases, with 6 bases between. CDR3 in DNA: TGTGCCAGCAGCTTGGCGCCAGAGTACGTC. It yields the protein CASSLAPEYV.

The chain is built from TRBV18 and TRBJ2-5, with D maybe TRBD1 (5 bases). CDR3 length: 13 amino acids. V lost 3 bases to trimming and J lost 5 bases, with 10 bases between them. Germline V CDR1 and CDR2: KGHSH, LQKENI. The CDR3 DNA reads as TGTGCCAGCTCACCGGGGCTGCGGGAGACCCAGTACTTC. Encoded protein: CASSPGLRETQYF. The full variable domain, in which reference TRBV18 and TRBJ2-5 provide the parts outside the CDR3, is NAGVMQNPRHLVRRRGQEARLRCSPMKGHSHVYWYRQLPEEGLKFMVYLQKENIIDESGMPKERFSAEFPKEGPSILRIQQVVRGDSAAYFCASSPGLRETQYFGPGTRLLVL.

The table lists this clone with a count of one. The chain has TRBV5-1 and TRBJ1-1; possibly TRBD1 for D (5 bases). This CDR3 is built from 14 residues. V was clipped by 4 bases and J by 0 bases, with 10 bases between them. Per the germline V gene, CDR1 is SGHRS and CDR2 is YFSETQ. The CDR3 DNA follows: TGCGCCAGCAGCCCGGGACTGATGAACACTGAAGCTTTCTTT. This translates into CASSPGLMNTEAFF.

This chain links TRBV24-1 with TRBJ2-7, with 7 bases that match TRBD1. The germline CDR1 and CDR2 sequences are KGHDR and SFDVKD. Trimming cost V 8 bases and J 0 bases; bases outside gene matches: 9. The CDR3 loop spans 15 amino acids. In nucleotides, the CDR3 is TGTGCCACCACAATTCCGGGACAGCCCTCCTACGAGCAGTACGTC. This gives the protein CATTIPGQPSYEQYV.

This chain joins TRBV2 and TRBJ1-1; the D gene is possibly TRBD1 (5 bases). The CDR3 consists of 13 residues. Germline loops: CDR1 SNHLY, CDR2 FYNNEI. V was trimmed by 7 bases and J by 1 base, leaving 10 bases between them. Here the CDR3 reads CASNRGQNTEAFF. CDR3 nucleotides: TGTGCCAGCAATCGCGGACAGAACACTGAAGCTTTCTTT.

The chain is built from TRBV5-5 and TRBJ2-2; a possible D gene is TRBD1 (5 bases). This CDR3 comprises 16 residues. Deletions cut 0 bases from V and 0 bases from J, with 9 bases between. Germline V gene data show CDR1 as SGHKS and CDR2 as YYEKEE (reference sequence). CDR3 DNA sequence: TGTGCCAGCAGCTTGGGGCCGACAGCGAACACCGGGGAGCTGTTTTTT. Residues: CASSLGPTANTGELFF.

The V gene is TRBV13, the J gene TRBJ2-2, with 10 bases that match TRBD1. J was trimmed by 4 bases and V by 5 bases; bases with no gene match: 4. Germline loops: CDR1 PRHDT, CDR2 FYEKMQ (reference sequence). The CDR3 runs 15 residues. The CDR3 DNA is TGTGCCAGCAGCCACAGGACAGGGGGCACCGGGGAGCTGTTTTTT. It encodes CASSHRTGGTGELFF.

The genes are TRBV5-1 and TRBJ1-1; TRBD1 agrees at 10 bases. Germline V gives CDR1 SGHRS, CDR2 YFSETQ. CDR3 length equals 15 residues. The trim removed 6 bases at V and 1 base at J, leaving 6 bases unmatched. CDR3 residues: CASKPGTGANTEAFF. The CDR3 DNA is TGCGCCAGCAAGCCCGGGACAGGGGCGAACACTGAAGCTTTCTTT.

The chain recombines TRBV6-6 with TRBJ2-2, with TRBD1 matching over 8 bases. The germline CDR1 and CDR2 sequences are MNHNY and SVGAGI (reference sequence). The CDR3 covers 13 residues. J was trimmed by 6 bases and V by 7 bases; bases with no gene match: 4. CDR3 amino acids: CASIKQGAGELFF. The CDR3, as DNA: TGTGCCAGCATAAAACAGGGGGCCGGGGAGCTGTTTTTT.

The chain links TRBV9 to TRBJ1-1; D is undetermined. CDR3 size: 16 residues. CDR1 is SGDLS and CDR2 is YYNGEE in the germline V gene. Trimming cost V 4 bases and J 1 base, with 17 bases left between them. The DNA of the CDR3 is TGTGCCAGCAGCCCGAAAACCTGGACTGAGAACACTGAAGCTTTCTTT. This codes for CASSPKTWTENTEAFF. Looking up the rest from reference TRBV9 and TRBJ1-1 gives the full variable domain: DSGVTQTPKHLITATGQRVTLRCSPRSGDLSVYWYQQSLDQGLQFLIQYYNGEERAKGNILERFSAQQFPDLHSELNLSSLELGDSALYFCASSPKTWTENTEAFFGQGTRLTVV.

A single count supports this clone. This rearrangement joins TRBV11-2 to TRBJ1-3; 9 nucleotides line up with TRBD1. In germline, CDR1 is SGHAT, CDR2 FQNNGV. Trimming at V came to 2 bases and at J to 0 bases, leaving 5 bases not matched to a gene. This CDR3 region has 17 residues. The CDR3 sequence: CASSLSRTGVSGNTIYF. The CDR3 DNA is TGTGCCAGCAGCTTATCACGGACAGGGGTCTCTGGAAACACCATATATTTT.

The count of this clone is one. This chain connects TRBV5-1 to TRBJ1-2; 7 bases are a match to TRBD1. The V gene's germline CDR1 is SGHRS and CDR2 YFSETQ. Trimming took 0 bases from V and 8 from J; bases not matched to a gene: 7. This CDR3 is built from 14 residues. The CDR3 here is CASSLERGRTGYTF. CDR3 sequence (DNA): TGCGCCAGCAGCTTGGAAAGGGGGCGCACGGGCTACACCTTC.

This chain uses TRBV12-3 or TRBV12-4 with TRBJ2-1; D uncertain. The CDR3 is made up of 13 amino acids. With 1 base removed from V and 4 bases from J, the gap between germline ends came to 5 bases. CDR3 sequence reads: CASSLGSYNEQFF. DNA of the CDR3: TGTGCCAGCAGTTTAGGTTCGTACAATGAGCAGTTCTTC.

V is TRBV5-4 and J is TRBJ2-5; D remains ambiguous. This CDR3 spans 13 amino acids. Trimming shortened V by 5 bases and J by 4 bases, and 12 bases separated the two germline ends. Germline CDR1 SGHNT, CDR2 YYREEE (reference sequence). This CDR3 reads CASSFDWVETQYF. The CDR3 DNA follows: TGTGCCAGCAGTTTTGACTGGGTAGAGACCCAGTACTTC.

The CDR3 DNA reads as TGTGCCTGGATGGTCTTGAGAGCACCCAGGAATGGCTACACCTTC. Its translation is CAWMVLRAPRNGYTF. The V and J genes are TRBV30 and TRBJ1-2, with D unclear. The CDR3 consists of 15 residues. Germline CDR1 reads GTSNPN; CDR2 reads SVGIG (reference sequence). Trimming left V 4 bases short and J 6 bases short, with 21 bases between. Full variable domain (missing parts from reference TRBV30 and TRBJ1-2): SQTIHQWPATLVQPVGSPLSLECTVEGTSNPNLYWYRQAAGRGLQLLFYSVGIGQISSEVPQNLSASRPQDRQFILSSKKLLLSDSGFYLCAWMVLRAPRNGYTFGSGTRLTVV.

The chain recombines TRBV10-3 with TRBJ2-2; TRBD1 agrees at 9 bases. The CDR3 sequence is 16 residues long. CDR1 ENHRY and CDR2 SYGVKD come from the germline V gene. V was clipped by 8 bases and J by 5 bases; unmatched bases: 12. CDR3 sequence: CAIGQGSVSSTGELFF. The CDR3 DNA is TGTGCCATCGGACAGGGGTCCGTCTCATCGACCGGGGAGCTGTTTTTT.

This clone was counted between two and nine times. J is TRBJ1-5 and V is TRBV18; the match to TRBD1 covers 7 bases. CDR1 is KGHSH, CDR2 LQKENI, per germline. The ends lost 2 bases at V and 4 bases at J; junction bases unmatched: 5. There are 15 residues in the CDR3. The CDR3 spells CASSPGVTGNQPQHF. The DNA for the CDR3 is TGTGCCAGCTCACCAGGAGTGACAGGGAATCAGCCCCAGCATTTT.

The chain uses TRBV5-6 and TRBJ2-5; D is perhaps TRBD2 (6 bases). Between the trimmed V and J ends, which lost 5 bases and 1 base, there was a span of 12 bases. The CDR3 extends over 14 amino acids. CDR1 SGHDT and CDR2 YYEEEE come from the germline V gene. As DNA, the CDR3 is TGTGCCAGCAGTCGGAGGGGCCTCCAAGAGACCCAGTACTTC. This codes for CASSRRGLQETQYF.